The 16 T cell receptor beta chains below all came from one sample that was sequenced in a study of CXCR3-negative and CXCR3-positive naive CD8 T cells. Study-level results: TRB CDR3s were more hydrophobic in CXCR3-positive than in CXCR3-negative naive cells.

Their antigen targets remain unknown. UMI-labeled TRB cDNA libraries were prepared by 5' RACE. TCRdb re-called the 5' RACE reads and gives one entry per CDR3 protein, without DNA. This sample's table has over 5,000 distinct CDR3 sequences. Material for sequencing was naive CXCR3+ CD8+ T cells from blood. The subset is: CD45RO-CCR7+CD27+CD95- naive CD8+ T cells expressing CXCR3 (TNR3+). The receptors here all came from a human donor in good health. Some clones in this sample may be carry-over from other donors' samples.

The rearrangement links TRBV20-1 to TRBJ2-7. Looked up from germline, CDR1 is DFQATT and CDR2 is SNEGSKA (reference sequence). CDR3 length equals 14 residues. This chain's CDR3 is CSVHGGRDSYEQYF.

This chain joins TRBV13 and TRBJ2-3; TCRdb's D call of TRBD1 is untestable without DNA. This CDR3 has 18 residues. Looked up from germline, CDR1 is PRHDT and CDR2 is FYEKMQ (reference sequence). The CDR3 sequence: CASSLGDPENPTLNTQYF.

The rearrangement links TRBV29-1 to TRBJ2-7. This CDR3 is 11 amino acids long. Germline V gives CDR1 SQVTM, CDR2 ANQGSEA. This CDR3 reads CSVKDGHEQYF.

The chain recombines TRBV7-9 with TRBJ1-4. The CDR3 loop spans 14 amino acids. Germline-derived CDR1 and CDR2 are SEHNR and FQNEAQ (reference sequence). The CDR3 loop reads CASSPDPTNEKLFF.

CDR3 amino acids: CASSLFSGGAEETQYF. This chain uses TRBV7-8 with TRBJ2-5; TCRdb's D call, TRBD2, is unchecked because there is no DNA. Looked up from germline, CDR1 is SGHVS and CDR2 is FQNEAQ. The CDR3 totals 16 residues.

This clonotype ranks as medium-sized in terms of frequency. This rearrangement joins TRBV20-1 to TRBJ2-7; TCRdb reports TRBD1, a call that lacks DNA to check it against. There are 15 residues in the CDR3. Germline assignment: CDR1 DFQATT and CDR2 SNEGSKA (reference sequence). CDR3 loop: CSAEYPGRKTYEQYF.

The gene calls are TRBV7-2 and TRBJ2-3; the D call from TCRdb, TRBD1, cannot be confirmed without DNA. This CDR3 has 16 residues. Germline CDR1 and CDR2: SGHTA and FQGNSA. The CDR3 spells CASSSLSGEHTDTQYF.

Frequency places this clonotype as large. The rearrangement joins TRBV27 to TRBJ2-7. The CDR3 spans 16 residues. Per germline, CDR1 MNHEY and CDR2 SMNVEV (reference sequence). CDR3 protein: CASSSTRSAPTYEQYF.

The chain joins TRBV4-3 to TRBJ2-7. CDR3 size: 14 residues. Germline-derived CDR1 and CDR2 are LGHNA and YSLEER. The CDR3 sequence: CASSQDNGAYEQYF.

The chain combines TRBV5-1 with TRBJ2-1. Germline loops: CDR1 SGHRS, CDR2 YFSETQ. CDR3 size: 14 residues. The CDR3 region is CASSLEVSYNEQFF.

CDR3 amino acids: CASSLTVSNEQFF. The V gene is TRBV3-1, the J gene TRBJ2-1; TCRdb lists TRBD1, though no DNA is available to test this call. The CDR3 runs 13 residues. From germline, CDR1 is LGHDT and CDR2 YNNKEL (reference sequence).

This clonotype is deemed medium-sized by its frequency. The rearrangement uses TRBV29-1 and TRBJ2-1; the D gene TCRdb calls, TRBD1, cannot be checked with no DNA. Germline CDR1 and CDR2: SQVTM and ANQGSEA. The CDR3 covers 14 residues. CDR3 sequence reads: CSVVFRGIDQEQFF.

The V call is TRBV16, the J call TRBJ1-2; TCRdb's D gene call, TRBD1, goes unchecked for lack of DNA. Germline V gene sequence: CDR1 KGHSY, CDR2 FQNENV. This CDR3 comprises 15 residues. CDR3 residues: CASSQSSTGSAGYTF.

The chain employs TRBV19 and TRBJ2-7; TCRdb names TRBD2, which stays unverified in the absence of DNA. The V gene's germline CDR1 is LNHDA and CDR2 SQIVND (reference sequence). CDR3 length: 19 residues. The CDR3 sequence: CASSSRTSAMEKVYYEQYF.

According to its frequency, this clonotype is medium-sized (0.01 to 0.1%). The V gene is TRBV7-8, the J gene TRBJ2-1; the D call of TRBD1 rests on TCRdb alone, since no DNA is present to check it. CDR1 and CDR2 (germline): SGHVS, FQNEAQ. The CDR3 totals 14 residues. The CDR3 is CASSLEGRADEQFF.

This sequence joins TRBV9 and TRBJ2-1; the TCRdb D gene call, TRBD1, has no DNA to confirm it. Germline loops: CDR1 SGDLS, CDR2 YYNGEE. The CDR3 extends over 13 amino acids. The CDR3 region is CASSAYRDPEQFF.